This passage covers 23 T cell receptor beta chains from one sample sequenced in a study of blood T cell repertoires in COVID-19. Repertoires were generated with immunoSEQ multiplex PCR, while TCRdb's copy carries only in-frame clones and drops some. The sample lists roughly 150,000 clones; nearly 85% were seen once. The sequenced material came from PBMCs or T cells enriched from blood (not recorded which). These receptors originate from a man aged 45-65 years in a cohort exposed to, infected with or recovered from COVID-19 (not recorded which).

The chain couples TRBV7-8 to TRBJ2-7, with 7 bases lining up with TRBD1. This CDR3 has 13 residues. The germline gives CDR1 SGHVS, CDR2 FQNEAQ. Trimming removed 5 bases from V and 1 base from J; junction bases left unmatched: 2. As DNA, the CDR3 is TGTGCCAGCAGCCGGACAGGTTCCTACGAGCAGTACTTC. Its protein product is CASSRTGSYEQYF. The complete variable domain, with remaining parts taken from reference TRBV7-8 and TRBJ2-7, reads GAGVSQSPRYKVAKRGQDVALRCDPISGHVSLFWYQQALGQGPEFLTYFQNEAQLDKSGLPSDRFFAERPEGSVSTLKIQRTQQEDSAVYLCASSRTGSYEQYFGPGTRLTVT.

The rearrangement joins TRBV27 to TRBJ1-2; D is unresolved. CDR3 length: 13 residues. CDR1 is MNHEY, CDR2 SMNVEV, per germline (reference sequence). V lost 5 bases and J lost 3, with 10 bases in between. CDR3 sequence (DNA): TGTGCCAGCAGTACAGTTTCAGACTATGGCTACACCTTC. It is translated as CASSTVSDYGYTF.

Here the CDR3 reads CASSPHSQGSNQPQHF. The CDR3 DNA reads TGTGCCAGCAGCCCGCACTCACAGGGAAGCAATCAGCCCCAGCATTTT. This chain connects TRBV3-1 (or the pseudogene TRBV3-2) to TRBJ1-5; a possible D gene is TRBD1 (6 bases). This CDR3 has 16 residues. Germline V gives CDR1 LGHDT, CDR2 YNNKEL (reference sequence). V was shortened by 4 bases and J by 1 base, with 14 bases between the two germline ends.

This sequence joins TRBV30 and TRBJ1-6, with 10 bases matching TRBD1. This CDR3 has 14 residues. Germline trimming cut 4 bases from V and 10 bases from J; bases unmatched to any gene: 7. From germline, CDR1 is GTSNPN and CDR2 SVGIG (reference sequence). CDR3 nucleotides: TGTGCCTGGACCACCGGGACAGGGGTATCACCCCTCCACTTT. Protein: CAWTTGTGVSPLHF.

The chain links TRBV6-4 to TRBJ1-6, with 9 bases matching TRBD1. This CDR3 region has 14 residues. With 6 bases clipped from V and 9 bases from J, the junction kept 6 bases outside the gene matches. Germline-derived CDR1 and CDR2 are MRHNA and SNTAGT. The CDR3 DNA sequence: TGTGCCAGCAGCCAAACAGGGGGCGGTTCACCCCTCCACTTT. As protein: CASSQTGGGSPLHF.

The chain is built from TRBV6-5 and TRBJ2-2, with unresolved D. Germline V gives CDR1 MNHEY, CDR2 SVGAGI. V was trimmed by 7 bases and J by 6 bases, leaving 9 bases between them. This CDR3 is 12 amino acids long. The CDR3, as DNA: TGTGCCAGCAATCGGGTCCCCGGGGAGCTGTTTTTT. Translating gives CASNRVPGELFF.

V gene TRBV7-9 combines with J gene TRBJ1-5; TRBD1 aligns across 8 bases. The CDR3 consists of 16 residues. Germline-derived CDR1 and CDR2 are SEHNR and FQNEAQ (reference sequence). V dropped 5 bases and J dropped 4; count of bases not matched to a gene: 10. The CDR3 reads CASSPKGGTGNQPQHF. For the CDR3, the DNA is TGTGCCAGCAGCCCGAAAGGGGGGACAGGTAATCAGCCCCAGCATTTT.

This rearrangement joins TRBV3-1 (or the pseudogene TRBV3-2) to TRBJ2-7, with D possibly matching TRBD2 (6 bases). V lost 1 base and J 5 bases, leaving 15 bases between the germline ends. Germline V lookup: CDR1 LGHDT, CDR2 YNNKEL (reference sequence). CDR3 length: 15 residues. CDR3 residues: CASSQGEDLSDEQYF. In DNA, the CDR3 is TGTGCCAGCAGCCAAGGGGAGGATTTGTCGGACGAGCAGTACTTC.

V and J are TRBV29-1 and TRBJ2-1; possible D gene TRBD2, 6 bases. The germline V gene encodes CDR1 SQVTM and CDR2 ANQGSEA. The V end lost 6 bases, the J end lost 9 bases, and 12 bases lay between the germline ends. The CDR3 has 11 residues. The CDR3 coding sequence is TGCAGCGTGGACTATTTTACTGAGCAGTTCTTC. Translation gives CSVDYFTEQFF.

The J gene is TRBJ2-5, the V gene TRBV11-2, with D unresolved. V was clipped by 1 base and J by 1 base, with 10 bases between them. Germline V gene lookup returns CDR1 SGHAT and CDR2 FQNNGV. The CDR3 is made up of 15 amino acids. CDR3 DNA sequence: TGTGCCAGCAGCTTAGCAGCAGACTTCCAAGAGACCCAGTACTTC. The encoded protein is CASSLAADFQETQYF.

The genes are TRBV3-1 (or the pseudogene TRBV3-2) and TRBJ2-1, with D maybe TRBD2 (6 bases). The germline V gene has CDR1 LGHDT and CDR2 YNNKEL (reference sequence). There are 13 residues in the CDR3. Trimming left V 2 bases short and J 12 bases short, with 14 bases between. The CDR3: CASSQSLQGGQFF. In DNA, the CDR3 is TGTGCCAGCAGCCAAAGCCTCCAGGGAGGGCAGTTCTTC.

The chain recombines TRBV19 with TRBJ1-1; 7 bases are a match to TRBD1. Germline V lookup: CDR1 LNHDA, CDR2 SQIVND (reference sequence). CDR3 size: 14 residues. V was clipped by 3 bases and J by 7 bases; unmatched bases: 8. The CDR3 nucleotides are TGTGCCAGTAGTATGGCCGGACAGGTATTTGAAGCTTTCTTT. Encoded protein: CASSMAGQVFEAFF.

The rearrangement links TRBV28 to TRBJ2-5; 9 bases align to TRBD1. Trimming removed 5 bases from V and 4 bases from J; junction bases left unmatched: 8. Germline V lookup: CDR1 MDHEN, CDR2 SYDVKM. The CDR3 has 15 amino acids. The CDR3 loop reads CASSPNRGRTETQYF. The CDR3 region has the DNA TGTGCCAGCAGTCCGAACAGGGGGCGGACAGAGACCCAGTACTTC.

This sequence joins TRBV4-3 and TRBJ1-2; D is uncertain. Germline lookup yields CDR1 LGHNA and CDR2 YSLEER. CDR3 size: 14 residues. V was shortened by 1 base and J by 2 bases, with 8 bases between the two germline ends. This chain's CDR3 is CASSQGDGNYGYTF. CDR3 bases: TGCGCCAGCAGCCAAGGCGACGGGAACTATGGCTACACCTTC.

The chain employs TRBV9 and TRBJ2-3; 13 bases are shared with TRBD2. Unmatched junction bases numbered 7, after V lost 0 bases and J lost 6 bases. CDR3 size: 17 residues. CDR1 and CDR2 from the germline V gene are SGDLS and YYNGEE. CDR3 in DNA: TGTGCCAGCAGCGTAGGGACTAGCGGGGGAATGATCGATACGCAGTATTTT. Translation gives CASSVGTSGGMIDTQYF.

The chain joins TRBV20-1 to TRBJ2-7; tentative D call: TRBD2 (6 bases). The germline V gene encodes CDR1 DFQATT and CDR2 SNEGSKA (reference sequence). V was shortened by 3 bases and J by 4 bases, with 19 bases between the two germline ends. This CDR3 spans 15 amino acids. The CDR3 protein is CSASGQLGTRYEQYF. The CDR3 DNA reads TGCAGTGCTAGTGGTCAGCTTGGGACTCGTTACGAGCAGTACTTC.

The chain has TRBV6-5 and TRBJ1-1; 11 bases are a match to TRBD1. The J segment lost 2 bases and the V segment lost 7 bases, leaving 6 bases of the junction unmatched. Germline CDR1 MNHEY, CDR2 SVGAGI. The CDR3 length is 15 residues. The CDR3 is CASIRGTGGNTEAFF. For the CDR3, the DNA is TGTGCCAGCATCCGTGGGACAGGGGGAAACACTGAAGCTTTCTTT.

This clone came up a few times. The chain joins TRBV3-1 (or the pseudogene TRBV3-2) to TRBJ1-5, with D unclear. The V gene's germline CDR1 is LGHDT and CDR2 YNNKEL (reference sequence). The CDR3 runs to 12 residues. V lost 1 base and J lost 5, with 3 bases in between. This CDR3 reads CASSQADQPQHF. CDR3 sequence (DNA): TGTGCCAGCAGCCAAGCTGATCAGCCCCAGCATTTT.

The J gene is TRBJ2-5, the V gene TRBV5-5; D might be TRBD2 (6 bases). Trimming removed 0 bases at V and 5 bases at J, with 17 bases between. In germline, CDR1 is SGHKS, CDR2 YYEKEE (reference sequence). The CDR3 is made up of 16 amino acids. CDR3 sequence reads: CASSLAPGSDGETQYF. The DNA for the CDR3 is TGTGCCAGCAGCTTGGCCCCCGGGAGTGACGGTGAGACCCAGTACTTC.

The genes are TRBV7-2 and TRBJ2-7; TRBD1 or TRBD2 may be the D gene (5 bases each). Trimming removed 5 bases at V and 5 bases at J, with 16 bases between. The CDR3 spans 14 residues. Germline V lookup: CDR1 SGHTA, CDR2 FQGNSA. In DNA, the CDR3 is TGTGCCAGCAGCCTAGGGGTCCCCGGGGACGAGCAGTACTTC. This gives the protein CASSLGVPGDEQYF.

This chain connects TRBV12-3 or TRBV12-4 to TRBJ2-7; TRBD2 aligns across 7 bases. The CDR3 is 13 residues long. The junction had 6 bases not matched to a gene; V was cut back by 3 bases and J by 7 bases. CDR3 amino acids: CASSLRTGGEQYF. Here the CDR3 DNA reads TGTGCCAGCAGTTTGCGAACCGGGGGGGAGCAGTACTTC.

This clone appeared a single time. This chain links TRBV3-1 (or the pseudogene TRBV3-2) with TRBJ1-2, with 10 bases aligning to TRBD1. The CDR3 totals 15 residues. With V trimmed by 4 bases and J by 4 bases, 6 bases remained unmatched. Germline loops: CDR1 LGHDT, CDR2 YNNKEL (reference sequence). Here the CDR3 reads CASSLRTGGGYGYTF. The CDR3 DNA follows: TGTGCCAGCAGCCTACGGACAGGGGGAGGCTATGGCTACACCTTC.

The rearrangement uses TRBV7-2 and TRBJ1-1; TRBD1 agrees at 12 bases. The CDR3 totals 14 residues. The germline V gene encodes CDR1 SGHTA and CDR2 FQGNSA. J was trimmed by 11 bases and V by 4 bases; bases with no gene match: 8. CDR3 DNA sequence: TGTGCCAGCAGCTCGGGACAGGGGGCTCGTCAGGCTTTCTTT. Residues: CASSSGQGARQAFF.